The T cell receptor beta chain described here comes from a study of cytomegalovirus exposure and HLA in healthy donors. Study-level points and caveats: While the bulk of TCR sequences proved rare, some public TCRs turned up in many donors. As confirmed in vitro, a few CMV-associated chains were specific for CMV antigens.

Germline CDR1 SGHRS, CDR2 YFSETQ. CDR3 size: 13 residues. The germline V and J ends were trimmed by 4 bases and 6 bases, with 11 bases remaining between them. 13 Jbeta primers and 60 Vbeta primers were used for the PCR. Some clones are missing from TCRdb's copy, which holds only in-frame ones; the method was immunoSEQ multiplex PCR. This table has hundreds of thousands of clones, roughly two thirds appearing once. A word on this clone: The antigen is undetermined.

The sequence was obtained from a female donor in good health and CMV-seronegative. The gene calls are TRBV5-1 and TRBJ1-5; no definite D call. The sample taken for sequencing was PBMCs. In DNA form, the CDR3 reads TGCGCCAGCAGCCTAGTTGTGGGTCAGCCCCAGCATTTT. Amino acid sequence: CASSLVVGQPQHF.